This TCR beta chain was identified in a study of cytomegalovirus exposure and HLA in healthy donors. Study findings and constraints: Altogether, about 160 TCR beta chains were recorded as cytomegalovirus-associated.

A note on this clone: What it recognizes is unknown.

The PCR was carried out with 60 Vbeta primers and 13 Jbeta primers. Produced via immunoSEQ multiplex PCR; TCRdb's table is partial and in-frame only. The sample contains about 95,000 clones, about two thirds of which appear only once. This CDR3 has 13 amino acids. V dropped 6 bases and J dropped 1 base, with 9 bases sitting between them. Per germline, CDR1 SEHNR and CDR2 FQNEAQ (reference sequence). The chain is built from TRBV7-9 and TRBJ1-1; possibly TRBD1 for D (5 bases). Sequencing used PBMCs. The sequence was obtained from a man in his sixties in good health and CMV-seronegative. Here the CDR3 DNA reads TGTGCCAGCAGTGTCACAGGGAACACTGAAGCTTTCTTT. Residues: CASSVTGNTEAFF.